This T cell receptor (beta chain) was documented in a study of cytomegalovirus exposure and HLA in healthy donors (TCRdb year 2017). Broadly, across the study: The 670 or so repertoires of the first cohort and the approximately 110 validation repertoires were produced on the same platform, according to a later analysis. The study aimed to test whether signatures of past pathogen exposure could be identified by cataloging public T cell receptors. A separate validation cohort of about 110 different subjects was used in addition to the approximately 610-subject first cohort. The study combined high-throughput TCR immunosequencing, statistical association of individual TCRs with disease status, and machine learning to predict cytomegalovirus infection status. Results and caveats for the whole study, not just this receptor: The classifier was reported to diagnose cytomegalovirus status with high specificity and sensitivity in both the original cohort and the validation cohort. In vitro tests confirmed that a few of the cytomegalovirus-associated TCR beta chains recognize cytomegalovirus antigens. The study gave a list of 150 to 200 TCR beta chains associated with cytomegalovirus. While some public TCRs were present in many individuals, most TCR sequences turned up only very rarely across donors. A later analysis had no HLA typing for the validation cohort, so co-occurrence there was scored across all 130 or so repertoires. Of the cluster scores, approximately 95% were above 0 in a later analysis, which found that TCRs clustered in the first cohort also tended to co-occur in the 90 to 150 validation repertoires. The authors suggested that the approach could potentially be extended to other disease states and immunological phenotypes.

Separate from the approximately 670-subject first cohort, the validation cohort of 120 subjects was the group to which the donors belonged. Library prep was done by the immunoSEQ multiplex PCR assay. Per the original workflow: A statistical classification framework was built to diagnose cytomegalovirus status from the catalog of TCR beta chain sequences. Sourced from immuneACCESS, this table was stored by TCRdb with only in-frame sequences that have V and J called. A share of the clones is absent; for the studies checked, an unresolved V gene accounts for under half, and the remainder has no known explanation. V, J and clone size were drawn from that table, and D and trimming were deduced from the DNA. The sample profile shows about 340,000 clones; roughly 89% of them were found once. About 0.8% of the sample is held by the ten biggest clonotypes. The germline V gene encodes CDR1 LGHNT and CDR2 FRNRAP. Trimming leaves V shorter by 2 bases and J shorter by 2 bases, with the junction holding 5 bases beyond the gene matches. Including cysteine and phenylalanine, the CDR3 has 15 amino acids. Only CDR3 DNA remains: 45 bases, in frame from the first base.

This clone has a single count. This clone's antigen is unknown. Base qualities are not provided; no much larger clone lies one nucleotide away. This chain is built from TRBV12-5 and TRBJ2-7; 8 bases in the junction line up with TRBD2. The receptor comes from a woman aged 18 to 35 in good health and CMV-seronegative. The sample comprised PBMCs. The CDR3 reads CASGLIAGGTYEQYF. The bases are TGTGCTAGTGGTTTGATCGCGGGAGGTACCTACGAGCAGTACTTC.